The rows below give T cell receptor beta chains drawn from one sample of a study of CD8 T cells in Susac syndrome. A single record per CDR3 protein comes from TCRdb applying MiXCR to the immunoSEQ multiplex PCR reads. The table includes some 450,000 distinct CDR3 sequences, 75% to 90% detected once. Sequencing was done on a sample of CD8+ T cells from PBMCs. The receptors stem from a human donor with multiple sclerosis. The CDR3 runs from the conserved cysteine through the conserved F or W. Each record gives: clone size, V gene, D gene, J gene, CDR3 protein, CDR3 DNA. A D gene is named only where the DNA matches it firmly. Clone size appears in some rows only: once, few, many, or a class for an expanded clone.

.,TRBV6-1,TRBD1,TRBJ1-1,CASSPNPRDRGITEAFF,TGTGCCAGCAGCCCTAATCCCCGGGACAGGGGAATCACTGAAGCTTTCTTT
.,TRBV14,.,TRBJ2-7,CASSQARDPTEQYF,TGTGCCAGCAGCCAAGCCCGGGACCCCACGGAGCAGTACTTC
.,TRBV3-1,.,TRBJ1-1,CASSQVGENTEAFF,TGTGCCAGCAGCCAAGTCGGAGAGAACACTGAAGCTTTCTTT
.,TRBV6-2/TRBV6-3,TRBD1,TRBJ1-1,CASSQRGLGNTEAFF,TGTGCCAGCAGTCAGAGGGGGCTTGGGAACACTGAAGCTTTCTTT
.,TRBV30,.,TRBJ1-2,CAYTSGDYGYTF,TGTGCCTACACATCAGGGGATTATGGCTACACCTTC
.,TRBV5-1,.,TRBJ2-7,CASSLPGEGVRTYEQYF,TGCGCCAGCAGCTTACCAGGAGAGGGGGTTCGTACCTACGAGCAGTACTTC
once,TRBV9,.,TRBJ2-3,CASSVEETSTDTQYF,TGTGCCAGCAGCGTGGAAGAGACTAGCACAGATACGCAGTATTTT
.,TRBV6-1,.,TRBJ1-1,CASSEADWGTEAFF,TGTGCCAGCAGTGAAGCGGACTGGGGCACTGAAGCTTTCTTT
.,TRBV7-2,.,TRBJ2-5,CASSSLLTPGETQYF,TGTGCCAGCAGCTCCTTACTGACCCCGGGGGAGACCCAGTACTTC
.,TRBV19,.,TRBJ2-1,CARLPRYNEQFF,TGTGCCAGATTACCGAGGTACAATGAGCAGTTCTTC
.,TRBV30,.,TRBJ1-5,CAWSGRGYQPQHF,TGTGCCTGGAGTGGAAGGGGCTATCAGCCCCAGCATTTT
once,TRBV6-5,TRBD1,TRBJ1-5,CASSDTGVNQPQHF,TGTGCCAGCAGTGACACAGGGGTCAATCAGCCCCAGCATTTT
.,TRBV19,TRBD1,TRBJ2-7,CARGQGVSYEQYF,TGTGCCAGGGGACAGGGGGTCTCCTACGAGCAGTACTTC
.,TRBV7-6,TRBD2,TRBJ2-1,CASSLGLAGRGEQFF,TGTGCCAGCAGCCTCGGACTAGCGGGAAGAGGGGAGCAGTTCTTC
once,TRBV12-3/TRBV12-4,TRBD1,TRBJ1-5,CASSKQGLTNQPQHF,TGTGCCAGCAGTAAACAGGGGCTAACAAATCAGCCCCAGCATTTT
.,TRBV4-1,TRBD2,TRBJ2-1,CASSQDSGGGAPNEQFF,TGCGCCAGCAGCCAAGATTCCGGCGGGGGGGCTCCCAATGAGCAGTTCTTC
.,TRBV4-1,.,TRBJ2-5,CASSQDMRGQETQYF,TGCGCCAGCAGCCAAGATATGAGGGGCCAAGAGACCCAGTACTTC
.,TRBV20-1,TRBD1,TRBJ1-5,CSAFATGEEQPQHF,TGCAGTGCTTTCGCCACAGGGGAGGAACAGCCCCAGCATTTT
.,TRBV27,.,TRBJ2-7,CASSFGGSSYEQYF,TGTGCCAGCAGTTTTGGGGGCAGCTCCTACGAGCAGTACTTC
.,TRBV19,.,TRBJ1-1,CATGDGPEAFF,TGTGCCACGGGGGATGGTCCTGAAGCTTTCTTT
.,TRBV20-1,TRBD2,TRBJ2-1,CSARVPGLPNYNEQFF,TGCAGTGCTAGAGTCCCGGGACTACCGAACTACAATGAGCAGTTCTTC
few,TRBV6-5,.,TRBJ1-2,CASSYGTNYGYTF,TGTGCCAGCAGTTACGGTACTAACTATGGCTACACCTTC
.,TRBV27,TRBD1,TRBJ1-2,CASSNYTGQGIYGYTF,TGTGCCAGCAGCAACTACACCGGACAGGGGATCTATGGCTACACCTTC
.,TRBV15,.,TRBJ1-1,CATSRVQGATEAFF,TGTGCCACCAGCAGAGTACAGGGTGCCACTGAAGCTTTCTTT
.,TRBV27,.,TRBJ1-1,CASSPWDHNTEAFF,TGTGCCAGCAGTCCCTGGGACCATAACACTGAAGCTTTCTTT
.,TRBV19,TRBD1,TRBJ2-7,CASSIDGRGTYEQYF,TGTGCCAGTAGTATAGACGGCAGGGGGACCTACGAGCAGTACTTC
.,TRBV6-5,.,TRBJ2-2,CASSYAHLTNTGELFF,TGTGCCAGCAGTTACGCTCACTTGACTAACACCGGGGAGCTGTTTTTT
few,TRBV25-1,.,TRBJ2-1,CASSGEGGDDEQFF,TGTGCCAGCAGTGGGGAGGGGGGGGACGATGAGCAGTTCTTC
.,TRBV10-3,TRBD2,TRBJ2-3,CAISGSSGGPTDTQYF,TGTGCCATCAGTGGCTCTAGCGGGGGGCCAACAGATACGCAGTATTTT
.,TRBV4-1,.,TRBJ1-4,CASSQMGLLNEKLFF,TGCGCCAGCAGCCAAATGGGACTTCTCAATGAAAAACTGTTTTTT
.,TRBV30,TRBD2,TRBJ2-5,CAWNRGGEETQYF,TGTGCCTGGAATCGTGGGGGGGAAGAGACCCAGTACTTC
once,TRBV3-1,.,TRBJ2-1,CASSQEDGAYNEQFF,TGTGCCAGCAGCCAAGAGGACGGCGCCTACAATGAGCAGTTCTTC